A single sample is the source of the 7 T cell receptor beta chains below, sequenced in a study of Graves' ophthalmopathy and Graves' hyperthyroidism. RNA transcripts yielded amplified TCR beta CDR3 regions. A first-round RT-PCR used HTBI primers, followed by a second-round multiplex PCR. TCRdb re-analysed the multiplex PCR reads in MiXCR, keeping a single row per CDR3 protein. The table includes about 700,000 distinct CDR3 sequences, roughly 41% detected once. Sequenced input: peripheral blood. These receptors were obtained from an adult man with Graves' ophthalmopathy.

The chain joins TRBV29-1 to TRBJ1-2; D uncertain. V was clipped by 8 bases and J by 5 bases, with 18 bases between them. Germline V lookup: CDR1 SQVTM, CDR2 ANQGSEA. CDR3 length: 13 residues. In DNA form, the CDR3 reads TGCAGCCAAAGGGCGAGTGACCAGTATGGCTACACCTTC. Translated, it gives CSQRASDQYGYTF. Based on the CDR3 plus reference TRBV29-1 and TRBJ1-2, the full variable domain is SAVISQKPSRDICQRGTSLTIQCQVDSQVTMMFWYRQQPGQSLTLIATANQGSEATYESGFVIDKFPISRPNLTFSTLTVSNMSPEDSSIYLCSQRASDQYGYTFGSGTRLTVV.

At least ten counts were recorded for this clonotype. The CDR3: CASTAGQGNTEAFF. CDR3 nucleotides: TGTGCCAGCACCGCGGGACAGGGGAACACTGAAGCTTTCTTT. V and J are TRBV9 and TRBJ1-1; 9 bases match TRBD1. Germline V gene sequence: CDR1 SGDLS, CDR2 YYNGEE. There are 14 residues in the CDR3. Trimming took 6 bases from V and 1 from J; bases not matched to a gene: 4. Based on the CDR3 plus reference TRBV9 and TRBJ1-1, the full variable domain is DSGVTQTPKHLITATGQRVTLRCSPRSGDLSVYWYQQSLDQGLQFLIQYYNGEERAKGNILERFSAQQFPDLHSELNLSSLELGDSALYFCASTAGQGNTEAFFGQGTRLTVV.

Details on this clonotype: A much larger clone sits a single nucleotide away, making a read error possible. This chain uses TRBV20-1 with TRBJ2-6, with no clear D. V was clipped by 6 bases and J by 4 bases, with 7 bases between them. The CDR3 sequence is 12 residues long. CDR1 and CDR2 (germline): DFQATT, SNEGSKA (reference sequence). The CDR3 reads CSAKQGANVLTF. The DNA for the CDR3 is TGCAGTGCAAAACAGGGGGCCAACGTCCTGACTTTC.

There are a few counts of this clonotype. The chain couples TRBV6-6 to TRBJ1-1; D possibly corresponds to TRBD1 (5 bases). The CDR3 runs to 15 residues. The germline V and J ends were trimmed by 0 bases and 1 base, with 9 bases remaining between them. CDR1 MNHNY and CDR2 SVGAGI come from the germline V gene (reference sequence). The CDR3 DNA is TGTGCCAGCAGTTACTCGTCCGACAGGAACACTGAAGCTTTCTTT. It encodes CASSYSSDRNTEAFF.

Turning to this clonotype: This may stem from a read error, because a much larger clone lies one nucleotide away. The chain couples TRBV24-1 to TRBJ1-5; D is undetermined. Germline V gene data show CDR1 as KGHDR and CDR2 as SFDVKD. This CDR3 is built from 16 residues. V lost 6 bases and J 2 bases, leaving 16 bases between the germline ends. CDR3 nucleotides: TGTGCCACCAGTTGGATAGGGATTGAGGGCAATCAGCCCCAGCATTTT. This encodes CATSWIGIEGNQPQHF.

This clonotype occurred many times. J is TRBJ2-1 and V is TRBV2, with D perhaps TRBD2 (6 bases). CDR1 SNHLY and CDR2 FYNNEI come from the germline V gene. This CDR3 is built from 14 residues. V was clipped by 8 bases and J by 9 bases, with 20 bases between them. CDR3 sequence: CASGRTGVSFEQFF. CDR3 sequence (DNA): TGTGCCAGCGGGAGGACGGGGGTATCGTTTGAGCAGTTCTTC.

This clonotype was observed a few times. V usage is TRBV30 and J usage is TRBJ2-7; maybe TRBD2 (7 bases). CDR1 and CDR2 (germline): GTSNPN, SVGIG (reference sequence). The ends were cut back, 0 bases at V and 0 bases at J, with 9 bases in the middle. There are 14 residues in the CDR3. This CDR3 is CAWSVGGLSYEQYF. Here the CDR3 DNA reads TGTGCCTGGAGTGTCGGGGGGCTCTCCTACGAGCAGTACTTC.